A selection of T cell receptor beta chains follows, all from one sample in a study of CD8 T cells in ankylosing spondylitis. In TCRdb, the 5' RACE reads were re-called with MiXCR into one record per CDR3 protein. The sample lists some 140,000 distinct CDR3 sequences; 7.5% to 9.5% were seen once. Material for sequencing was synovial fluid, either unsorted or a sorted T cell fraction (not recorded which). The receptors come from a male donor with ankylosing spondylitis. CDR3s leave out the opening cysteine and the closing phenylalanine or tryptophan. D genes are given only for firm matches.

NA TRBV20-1 SAREATNEKLF
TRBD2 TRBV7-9 ASSLVSSGHTGELF
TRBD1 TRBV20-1 SASARTGSVSPLH
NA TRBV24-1 ATSDGSGRNNEQF
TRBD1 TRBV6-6 AAGQGYTEPQH
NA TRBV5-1 ASSPFGGGRQPQH
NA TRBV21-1 ASTQGGRLMGSSYNSPLH
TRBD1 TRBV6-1 ASNLQGAGTAELF
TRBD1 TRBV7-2 ASSRSGQGVEGYT
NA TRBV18 ASSPDDPRNTIY
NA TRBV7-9 ASSANREQEKLF
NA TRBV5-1 ASSLRETGTIY
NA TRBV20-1 SASTTGQETQY
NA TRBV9 ASSGKNEQF
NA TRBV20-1 SASKGYVGETQY
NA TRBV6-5 ASSFDLNTEAF